A single sample gave rise to the 14 T cell receptor beta chains below, sequenced in a study of T cells in Graves' hyperthyroidism and ophthalmopathy. The source material, RNA transcripts, was used to amplify TCR beta CDR3 regions. First-round RT-PCR targeting the TCR CDR3 was performed with the HTBI primer set. TCRdb re-called the multiplex PCR reads through MiXCR, storing one row per CDR3 protein. Of roughly 100,000 distinct CDR3 sequences listed, about 51% were seen once; the top ten hold roughly a quarter. The specimen was blood. All receptors derive from a woman between 35 and 50 years old with Graves' hyperthyroidism.

This clonotype has ten or more counts. The V gene is TRBV5-1, the J gene TRBJ2-5; 7 bases agree with TRBD1. With V trimmed by 4 bases and J by 3 bases, 15 bases remained unmatched. This CDR3 has 17 amino acids. Germline-derived CDR1 and CDR2 are SGHRS and YFSETQ. The CDR3 DNA follows: TGCGCCAGCAGCCTAGGACAGGTCCCGATTGGTGAAGAGACCCAGTACTTC. This encodes CASSLGQVPIGEETQYF. The full variable domain, its missing parts supplied by reference TRBV5-1 and TRBJ2-5, is KAGVTQTPRYLIKTRGQQVTLSCSPISGHRSVSWYQQTPGQGLQFLFEYFSETQRNKGNFPGRFSGRQFSNSRSEMNVSTLELGDSALYLCASSLGQVPIGEETQYFGPGTRLLVL.

This chain's CDR3 is CASSTSGSARDLREETQYF. The DNA of the CDR3 is TGTGCCAGCAGCACGAGCGGGAGTGCTAGAGATCTGAGGGAAGAGACCCAGTACTTC. V is TRBV11-1 and J is TRBJ2-5, with TRBD2 identical over 8 bases. J was trimmed by 3 bases and V by 5 bases; bases with no gene match: 20. The germline gives CDR1 SGHAT, CDR2 FQDESV (reference sequence). This CDR3 is 19 amino acids long.

This clonotype came up many times. The V and J genes are TRBV10-3 and TRBJ2-7, with D perhaps matching TRBD2 (6 bases). The CDR3 covers 14 residues. CDR1 is ENHRY and CDR2 is SYGVKD in the germline V gene. With 7 bases removed from V and 4 bases from J, the gap between germline ends came to 17 bases. Here the CDR3 reads CAIKSGGERYEQYF. Written as DNA, the CDR3 is TGTGCCATCAAGAGTGGCGGGGAAAGGTACGAGCAGTACTTC.

A word on this clonotype: A read error may be the cause here, since a much bigger clone is one base away. The chain employs TRBV10-3 and TRBJ1-5, with a tentative D call TRBD1 (5 bases). The CDR3 runs to 14 residues. Germline assignment: CDR1 ENHRY and CDR2 SYGVKD. The V end was cut by 3 bases, the J end by 4 bases, with 10 bases between. The CDR3 nucleotides are TGTGCCATCAGTGAAAGGGCAGGGAATCAGCCCCAGCATTTT. It is translated as CAISERAGNQPQHF.

Ten or more counts support this clonotype. The J gene is TRBJ2-7, the V gene TRBV25-1; D is unresolved. V lost 5 bases, J lost 3 bases, and 5 bases lay in between. The CDR3 consists of 11 residues. Germline lookup yields CDR1 MGHDK and CDR2 SYGVNS. CDR3: CASSLGYEQYF. The CDR3 DNA reads as TGTGCCAGCAGTTTAGGCTACGAGCAGTACTTC.

The rearrangement uses TRBV28 and TRBJ2-7; 8 bases align to TRBD2. The J segment lost 9 bases and the V segment lost 3 bases, leaving 4 bases of the junction unmatched. Germline lookup yields CDR1 MDHEN and CDR2 SYDVKM. The CDR3 has 12 amino acids. CDR3 nucleotides: TGTGCCAGCAGTTTTGCGGGAGGTTGGCAGTACTTC. As protein: CASSFAGGWQYF.

The CDR3 DNA reads TGTGCCAGCAGTTACGGCGCAGGGACAGGGATGTACGAGCAGTACTTC. It specifies CASSYGAGTGMYEQYF. The chain is built from TRBV6-5 and TRBJ2-7, with 9 bases lining up with TRBD1. Per germline, CDR1 MNHEY and CDR2 SVGAGI. V lost 2 bases, J lost 4 bases, and 9 bases stayed unmatched. This CDR3 is built from 16 residues.

This clonotype was recorded a few times. Since the CDR3 does not end with the conserved phenylalanine or tryptophan, this likely comes from a read error. The DNA is left out, because the CDR3 cannot be placed on it with certainty; the CDR3 is given as TCRdb lists it. The chain uses TRBV7-9 and TRBJ2-7. 8 amino acids form the CDR3, both terminal residues included. Per germline, CDR1 SEHNR and CDR2 FQNEAQ (reference sequence). CDR3 in amino acids: CASSPDGH.

This clonotype has a single count. In nucleotides, the CDR3 is TGCGCCAGCAGCGTGGGACAGGGAGGGCTCGAGCAGTACTTC. Protein sequence: CASSVGQGGLEQYF. V gene TRBV5-1 combines with J gene TRBJ2-7; the match to TRBD1 covers 9 bases. This CDR3 is 14 amino acids long. The germline gives CDR1 SGHRS, CDR2 YFSETQ. Trimming at V came to 4 bases and at J to 6 bases, leaving 8 bases not matched to a gene.

This chain connects TRBV13 to TRBJ1-5; D possibly corresponds to TRBD1 (6 bases). This CDR3 is built from 14 residues. Trimming took 5 bases from V and 11 from J, leaving 19 bases between them. Germline CDR1 PRHDT, CDR2 FYEKMQ (reference sequence). CDR3 in DNA: TGTGCCAGCAGCAAGGCGGGGGGCGTTGAGACCCAGCATTTT. The encoded protein is CASSKAGGVETQHF. Full variable domain (outside the CDR3, taken from reference TRBV13 and TRBJ1-5): AAGVIQSPRHLIKEKRETATLKCYPIPRHDTVYWYQQGPGQDPQFLISFYEKMQSDKGSIPDRFSAQQFSDYHSELNMSSLELGDSALYFCASSKAGGVETQHFGDGTRLSIL.

A remark on this clonotype: Without the conserved terminal phenylalanine or tryptophan, this CDR3 likely stems from a read error. The DNA is omitted, as the CDR3 cannot be located on it reliably, and the CDR3 follows TCRdb's listing. The rearrangement joins TRBV9 to TRBJ1-3. The CDR3 adds up to 8 amino acids, both ends counted. Germline-derived CDR1 and CDR2 are SGDLS and YYNGEE. The CDR3 reads CASSQEWQ.

This clonotype has ten or more counts. The rearrangement links TRBV20-1 to TRBJ2-7, with D maybe TRBD1 (6 bases). Germline V gene lookup returns CDR1 DFQATT and CDR2 SNEGSKA (reference sequence). The CDR3 spans 10 residues. Trimming removed 8 bases at V and 7 bases at J, with 12 bases between. CDR3 amino acids: CSTGLGEQYF. Here the CDR3 DNA reads TGCAGTACAGGGTTGGGGGAGCAGTACTTC.

CDR3 in DNA: TGCAGCAGCCAAGGGGGAACGCAGTTCTATGGCTACACCTTC. Protein product: CSSQGGTQFYGYTF. The chain is built from TRBV29-1 and TRBJ1-2; D is perhaps TRBD1 (6 bases). The V gene's germline CDR1 is SQVTM and CDR2 ANQGSEA. This CDR3 has 14 residues. The germline V and J ends were trimmed by 8 bases and 4 bases, with 20 bases remaining between them. Combining the CDR3 with reference TRBV29-1 and TRBJ1-2 gives the whole variable domain SAVISQKPSRDICQRGTSLTIQCQVDSQVTMMFWYRQQPGQSLTLIATANQGSEATYESGFVIDKFPISRPNLTFSTLTVSNMSPEDSSIYLCSSQGGTQFYGYTFGSGTRLTVV.

The V call is TRBV12-3 or TRBV12-4, the J call TRBJ1-1, with D unresolved. The CDR3 sequence is 15 residues long. With 2 bases removed from V and 0 bases from J, the gap between germline ends came to 10 bases. The CDR3 DNA reads as TGTGCCAGCAGTTTATCGGTGGGAGTGAACACTGAAGCTTTCTTT. Amino acid sequence: CASSLSVGVNTEAFF.